The rows below give T cell receptor beta chains drawn from one sample of a study of T cell responses to AZD1222 COVID-19 vaccine. The data were produced by immunoSEQ multiplex PCR, yet TCRdb's version contains in-frame clones alone and is incomplete. The table lists roughly 150,000 clones, about 90% of them singletons, with about 5% in the top ten. Specimen: peripheral blood, collected on day 0 of AZD1222 vaccination. The receptors here all came from an adult in good health. Each CDR3 is given with its conserved first and last residue. D genes are given only for firm matches. Size is stated for part of the rows, as once, few or many counts, or as a class when the clone is expanded.

clone_size: -; d_call: TRBD1; v_call: TRBV28; j_call: TRBJ1-4; cdr3_aa: CASSPGTDEKLFF; cdr3_nt: TGTGCCAGCAGTCCCGGGACAGATGAAAAACTGTTTTTT
clone_size: -; d_call: -; v_call: TRBV6-1; j_call: TRBJ2-1; cdr3_aa: CASSERSYLEQFF; cdr3_nt: TGTGCCAGCAGTGAAAGGTCCTATCTTGAGCAGTTCTTC
clone_size: once; d_call: -; v_call: TRBV7-8; j_call: TRBJ2-5; cdr3_aa: CASSLRDPGETQYF; cdr3_nt: TGTGCCAGCAGCTTACGAGACCCAGGGGAGACCCAGTACTTC
clone_size: -; d_call: -; v_call: TRBV19; j_call: TRBJ2-5; cdr3_aa: CASSVGTLRETQYF; cdr3_nt: TGTGCCAGTAGTGTCGGGACGCTACGAGAGACCCAGTACTTC
clone_size: -; d_call: -; v_call: TRBV6-5; j_call: TRBJ1-4; cdr3_aa: CASSFDAARHEKLFF; cdr3_nt: TGTGCCAGCAGTTTCGATGCAGCGCGACATGAAAAACTGTTTTTT
clone_size: -; d_call: TRBD2; v_call: TRBV9; j_call: TRBJ2-5; cdr3_aa: CASSPRPGGAETQYF; cdr3_nt: TGTGCCAGCAGCCCCAGACCGGGGGGTGCGGAGACCCAGTACTTC
clone_size: -; d_call: -; v_call: TRBV7-2; j_call: TRBJ1-5; cdr3_aa: CASSLAGPASNQPQHF; cdr3_nt: TGTGCCAGCAGCTTAGCTGGGCCGGCTAGCAATCAGCCCCAGCATTTT
clone_size: -; d_call: -; v_call: TRBV11-2; j_call: TRBJ1-3; cdr3_aa: CASRNTREGGNTIYF; cdr3_nt: TGTGCCAGCAGAAACACCAGGGAAGGCGGAAACACCATATATTTT
clone_size: -; d_call: TRBD1; v_call: TRBV27; j_call: TRBJ2-3; cdr3_aa: CASSLYTVGRGRRTDTQYF; cdr3_nt: TGTGCCAGCAGTTTATACACGGTAGGCAGGGGGCGCCGCACAGATACGCAGTATTTT
clone_size: once; d_call: TRBD1; v_call: TRBV19; j_call: TRBJ2-7; cdr3_aa: CALNRRDREYEQYF; cdr3_nt: TGTGCCCTAAACCGTAGGGACAGGGAATACGAGCAGTACTTC
clone_size: -; d_call: TRBD1; v_call: TRBV5-6; j_call: TRBJ2-7; cdr3_aa: CASSLRPGGIYEQYF; cdr3_nt: TGTGCCAGCAGCTTGAGACCAGGGGGAATATACGAGCAGTACTTC
clone_size: -; d_call: -; v_call: TRBV19; j_call: TRBJ1-1; cdr3_aa: CASNPGKNTEAFF; cdr3_nt: TGTGCCAGTAATCCTGGTAAGAACACTGAAGCTTTCTTT
clone_size: -; d_call: -; v_call: TRBV18; j_call: TRBJ2-2; cdr3_aa: CASSPRVDLNTGELFF; cdr3_nt: TGTGCCAGCTCACCAAGGGTCGACTTGAACACCGGGGAGCTGTTTTTT
clone_size: -; d_call: -; v_call: TRBV4-3; j_call: TRBJ1-3; cdr3_aa: CASSRSTGAGNTIYF; cdr3_nt: TGCGCCAGCAGCCGCTCGACAGGCGCGGGAAACACCATATATTTT
clone_size: -; d_call: -; v_call: TRBV7-2; j_call: TRBJ1-4; cdr3_aa: CASSFTGLGYEKLFF; cdr3_nt: TGTGCCAGCAGCTTCACAGGGCTAGGGTATGAAAAACTGTTTTTT
clone_size: -; d_call: TRBD1; v_call: TRBV5-6; j_call: TRBJ2-7; cdr3_aa: CASSDGTGDEQYF; cdr3_nt: TGTGCCAGCAGCGACGGGACAGGAGACGAGCAGTACTTC